The source of this T cell receptor beta chain is a study of cytomegalovirus exposure and HLA in healthy donors. General study points: One later analysis reportedly identified an Asian-associated ancestry cluster that showed fewer N-insertions than the approximately 600-donor mean.

Primers: 60 Vbeta forward and 13 Jbeta reverse. TCRdb's table, derived via immunoSEQ multiplex PCR, lists solely in-frame clones and lacks some. This sample yields about 160,000 clones, of which around 78% are seen a single time; 1.5% to 1.7% belongs to the top ten. In regard to this clone: Its specificity is unknown.

The germline V gene encodes CDR1 MDHEN and CDR2 SYDVKM. The CDR3 has 15 residues. Trimming took 5 bases from V and 7 from J; bases not matched to a gene: 11. These donors, healthy bone marrow donors, were studied. This TCR was recovered from a man between 35 and 55 years old in good health and CMV-seronegative. The sequenced material came from PBMCs. The V and J genes are TRBV28 and TRBJ1-2; 9 positions match TRBD1. This CDR3 reads CASSDSGTGKSGYTF. The CDR3 DNA follows: TGTGCCAGCAGTGATTCCGGGACAGGGAAGTCTGGCTACACCTTC.